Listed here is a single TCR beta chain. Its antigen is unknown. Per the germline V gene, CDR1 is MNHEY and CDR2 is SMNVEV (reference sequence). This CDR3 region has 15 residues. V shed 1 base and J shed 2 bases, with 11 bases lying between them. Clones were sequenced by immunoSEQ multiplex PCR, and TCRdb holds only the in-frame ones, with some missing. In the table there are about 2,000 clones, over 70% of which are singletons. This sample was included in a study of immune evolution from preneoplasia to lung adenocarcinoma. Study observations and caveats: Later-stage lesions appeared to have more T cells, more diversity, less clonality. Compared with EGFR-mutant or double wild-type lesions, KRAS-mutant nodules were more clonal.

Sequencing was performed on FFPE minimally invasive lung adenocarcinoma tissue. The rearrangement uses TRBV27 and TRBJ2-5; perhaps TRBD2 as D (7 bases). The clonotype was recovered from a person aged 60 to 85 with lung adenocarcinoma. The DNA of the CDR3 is TGTGCCAGCAGTTTATTGGGGGGGGCTCAAGAGACCCAGTACTTC. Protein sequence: CASSLLGGAQETQYF.